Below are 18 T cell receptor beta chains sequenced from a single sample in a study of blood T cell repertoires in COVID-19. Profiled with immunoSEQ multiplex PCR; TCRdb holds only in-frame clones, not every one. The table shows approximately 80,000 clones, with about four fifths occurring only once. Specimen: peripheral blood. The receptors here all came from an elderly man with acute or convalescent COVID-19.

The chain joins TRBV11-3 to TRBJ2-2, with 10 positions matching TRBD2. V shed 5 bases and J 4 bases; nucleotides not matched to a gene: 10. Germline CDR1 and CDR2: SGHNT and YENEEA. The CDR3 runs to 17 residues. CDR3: CASSPNAASGSTGELFF. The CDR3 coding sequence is TGTGCCAGCAGCCCTAATGCGGCTAGCGGGAGCACCGGGGAGCTGTTTTTT.

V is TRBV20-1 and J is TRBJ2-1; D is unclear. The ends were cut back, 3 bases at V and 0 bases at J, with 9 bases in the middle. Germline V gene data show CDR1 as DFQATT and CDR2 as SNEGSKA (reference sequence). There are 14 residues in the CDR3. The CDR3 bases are TGCAGTGCTAGTGGCTCGAGCTCCTACAATGAGCAGTTCTTC. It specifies CSASGSSSYNEQFF.

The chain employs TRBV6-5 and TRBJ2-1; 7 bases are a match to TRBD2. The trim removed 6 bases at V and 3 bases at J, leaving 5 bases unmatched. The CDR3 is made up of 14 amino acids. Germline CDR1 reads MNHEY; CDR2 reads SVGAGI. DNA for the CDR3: TGTGCCAGCAGCTCAGGGAGGGTCTACAATGAGCAGTTCTTC. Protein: CASSSGRVYNEQFF.

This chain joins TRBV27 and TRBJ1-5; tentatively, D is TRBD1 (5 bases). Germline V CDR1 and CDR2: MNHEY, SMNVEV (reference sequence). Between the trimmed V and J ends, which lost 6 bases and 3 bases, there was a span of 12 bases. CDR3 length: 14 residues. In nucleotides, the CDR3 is TGTGCCAGCAGGACAGCCTACCCCAATCAGCCCCAGCATTTT. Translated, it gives CASRTAYPNQPQHF.

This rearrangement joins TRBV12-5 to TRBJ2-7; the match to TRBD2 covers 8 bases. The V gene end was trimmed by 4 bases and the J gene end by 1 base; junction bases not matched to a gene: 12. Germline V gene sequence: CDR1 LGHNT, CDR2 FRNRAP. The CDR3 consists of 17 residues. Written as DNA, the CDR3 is TGTGCTAGTGGTTCCCAACCAACTAGCGGAGCTTCCTACGAGCAGTACTTC. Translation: CASGSQPTSGASYEQYF. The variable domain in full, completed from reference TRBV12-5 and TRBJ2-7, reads DARVTQTPRHKVTEMGQEVTMRCQPILGHNTVFWYRQTMMQGLELLAYFRNRAPLDDSGMPKDRFSAEMPDATLATLKIQPSEPRDSAVYFCASGSQPTSGASYEQYFGPGTRLTVT.

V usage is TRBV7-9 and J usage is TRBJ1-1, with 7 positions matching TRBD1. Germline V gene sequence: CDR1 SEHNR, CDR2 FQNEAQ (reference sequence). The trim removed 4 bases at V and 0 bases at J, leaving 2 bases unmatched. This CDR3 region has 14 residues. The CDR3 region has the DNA TGTGCCAGCAGCTCCGGGACAGTGAACACTGAAGCTTTCTTT. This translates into CASSSGTVNTEAFF.

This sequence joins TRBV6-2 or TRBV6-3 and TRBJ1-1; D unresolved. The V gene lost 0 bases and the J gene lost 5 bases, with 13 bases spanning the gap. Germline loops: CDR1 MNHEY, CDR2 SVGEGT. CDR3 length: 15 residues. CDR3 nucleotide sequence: TGTGCCAGCAGTTACTCTCGGCGGGAGGAAACTGAAGCTTTCTTT. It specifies CASSYSRREETEAFF.

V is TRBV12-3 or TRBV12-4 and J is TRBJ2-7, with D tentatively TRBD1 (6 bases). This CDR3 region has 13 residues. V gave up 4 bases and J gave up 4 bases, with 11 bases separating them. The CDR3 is CASSSNQGYEQYF. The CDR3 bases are TGTGCCAGCAGTTCGAACCAGGGGTACGAGCAGTACTTC.

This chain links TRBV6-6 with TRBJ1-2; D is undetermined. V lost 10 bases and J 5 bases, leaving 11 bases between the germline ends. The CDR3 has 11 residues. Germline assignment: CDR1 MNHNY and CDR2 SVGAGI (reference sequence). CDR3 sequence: CATRVGYGYTF. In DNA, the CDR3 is TGTGCCACTCGGGTTGGTTATGGCTACACCTTC.

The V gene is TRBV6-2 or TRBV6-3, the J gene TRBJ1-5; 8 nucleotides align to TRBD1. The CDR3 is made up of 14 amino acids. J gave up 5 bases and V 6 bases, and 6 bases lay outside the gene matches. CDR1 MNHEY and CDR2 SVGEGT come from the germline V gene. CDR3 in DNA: TGTGCCAGCAGCAGGACAGGGAGGGATCAGCCCCAGCATTTT. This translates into CASSRTGRDQPQHF.

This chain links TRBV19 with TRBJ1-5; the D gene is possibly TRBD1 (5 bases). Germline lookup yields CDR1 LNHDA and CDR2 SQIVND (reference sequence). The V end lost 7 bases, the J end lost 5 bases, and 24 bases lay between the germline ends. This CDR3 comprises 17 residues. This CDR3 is CASTGGFSTMDHQPQHF. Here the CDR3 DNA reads TGTGCCAGTACCGGGGGATTCTCGACAATGGACCATCAGCCCCAGCATTTT. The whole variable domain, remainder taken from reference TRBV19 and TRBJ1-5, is DGGITQSPKYLFRKEGQNVTLSCEQNLNHDAMYWYRQDPGQGLRLIYYSQIVNDFQKGDIAEGYSVSREKKESFPLTVTSAQKNPTAFYLCASTGGFSTMDHQPQHFGDGTRLSIL.

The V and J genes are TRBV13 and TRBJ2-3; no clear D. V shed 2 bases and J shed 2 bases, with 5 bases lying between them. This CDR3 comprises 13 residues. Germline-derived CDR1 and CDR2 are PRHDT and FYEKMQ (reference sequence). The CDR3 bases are TGTGCCAGCAGCTTATTCTACACAGATACGCAGTATTTT. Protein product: CASSLFYTDTQYF.

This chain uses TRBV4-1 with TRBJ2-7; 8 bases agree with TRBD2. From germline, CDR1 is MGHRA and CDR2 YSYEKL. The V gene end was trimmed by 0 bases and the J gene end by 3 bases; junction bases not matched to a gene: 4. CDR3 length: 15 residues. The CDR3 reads CASSQDPGTSYEQYF. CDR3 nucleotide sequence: TGCGCCAGCAGCCAAGATCCAGGGACTAGCTACGAGCAGTACTTC.

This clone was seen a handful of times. In nucleotides, the CDR3 is TGTGCCAGCAGCTTGGACTTTGACTACACCTTC. Translated, it gives CASSLDFDYTF. The J gene is TRBJ1-2, the V gene TRBV5-6; D not resolved. Trimming took off 0 bases at V and 10 bases at J, with 7 bases between the two ends. This CDR3 spans 11 amino acids. The germline gives CDR1 SGHDT, CDR2 YYEEEE.

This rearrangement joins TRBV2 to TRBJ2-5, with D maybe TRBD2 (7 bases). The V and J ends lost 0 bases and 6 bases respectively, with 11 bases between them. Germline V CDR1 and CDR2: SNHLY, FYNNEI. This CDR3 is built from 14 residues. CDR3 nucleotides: TGTGCCAGCAGTGAAGCGACGGGGGGCAAGACCCAGTACTTC. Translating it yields CASSEATGGKTQYF.

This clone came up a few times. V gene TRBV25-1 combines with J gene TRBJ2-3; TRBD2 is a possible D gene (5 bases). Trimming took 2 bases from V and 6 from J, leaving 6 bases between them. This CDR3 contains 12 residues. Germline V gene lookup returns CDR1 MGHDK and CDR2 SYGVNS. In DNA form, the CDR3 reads TGTGCCAGCAGTGAAAGGAGGGATACGCAGTATTTT. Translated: CASSERRDTQYF.

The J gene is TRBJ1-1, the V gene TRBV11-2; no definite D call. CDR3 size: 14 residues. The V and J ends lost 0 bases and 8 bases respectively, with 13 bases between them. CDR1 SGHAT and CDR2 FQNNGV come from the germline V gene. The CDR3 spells CASSLEVANSEAFF. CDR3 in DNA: TGTGCCAGCAGCTTAGAGGTTGCCAACTCCGAAGCTTTCTTT.

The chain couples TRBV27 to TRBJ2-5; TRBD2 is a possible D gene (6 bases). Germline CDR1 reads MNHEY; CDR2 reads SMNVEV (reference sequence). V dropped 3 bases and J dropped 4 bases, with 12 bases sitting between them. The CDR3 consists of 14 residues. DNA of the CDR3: TGTGCCAGCAGTTTGGGGCAGGGAGGAGAGACCCAGTACTTC. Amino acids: CASSLGQGGETQYF.